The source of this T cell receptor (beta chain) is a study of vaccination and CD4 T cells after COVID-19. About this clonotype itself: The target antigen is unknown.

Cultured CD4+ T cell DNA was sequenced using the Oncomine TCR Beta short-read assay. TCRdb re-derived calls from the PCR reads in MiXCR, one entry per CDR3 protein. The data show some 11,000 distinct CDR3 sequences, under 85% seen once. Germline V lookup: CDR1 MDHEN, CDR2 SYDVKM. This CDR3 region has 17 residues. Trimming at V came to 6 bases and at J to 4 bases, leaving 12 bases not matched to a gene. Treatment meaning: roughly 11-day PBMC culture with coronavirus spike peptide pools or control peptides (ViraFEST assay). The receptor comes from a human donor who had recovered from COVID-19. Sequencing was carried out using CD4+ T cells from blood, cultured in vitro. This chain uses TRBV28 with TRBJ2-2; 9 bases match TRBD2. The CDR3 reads CASRTTSGSPSTGELFF. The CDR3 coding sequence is TGTGCCAGCAGGACGACTAGCGGTTCCCCGAGCACCGGGGAGCTGTTTTTT.